The next 25 T cell receptor beta chains were all read from a single sample in a study of shared clonotypes between healthy human individuals (TCRdb year 2020). CD8 naive samples were obtained by positive selection for CCR7 among CD45RO-negative cells, yielding a CD45RA+CCR7+ population from which TemRA cells were excluded. The library came from the immunoSEQ multiplex PCR assay. In its TCRdb copy, this immuneACCESS table keeps in-frame sequences only and misses some clones. Where compared with another copy, unresolved V genes explain less than half of these, and the others have no known cause. This sample holds about 2.1 million clones; about 93% were observed only once. In total, the top ten clones hold around 1.7% of the sample. Sequencing input: naive CD8+ T cells from PBMCs. The label giving this sample's cell subset or site can be read as: CD45RA+CCR7+. The receptors stem from a man aged 18-30 years in good health. Some clones in this sample may be carry-over from other donors' samples.

This rearrangement joins TRBV5-1 to TRBJ2-7; D is possibly TRBD1 (6 bases). The germline V gene encodes CDR1 SGHRS and CDR2 YFSETQ. The CDR3 consists of 13 residues. The V end was cut by 4 bases, the J end by 4 bases, with 12 bases between. The CDR3, as DNA: TGCGCCAGCAGCGGGGCAGGGGCGTACGAGCAGTACTTC. Translation gives CASSGAGAYEQYF.

CDR3 sequence (DNA): TGTGCCTGGAGGGACAGGCCAGCCTACGAGCAGTACTTC. Residues: CAWRDRPAYEQYF. The genes are TRBV30 and TRBJ2-7; TRBD1 aligns across 7 bases. The CDR3 length is 13 residues. J gave up 2 bases and V 3 bases, and 4 bases lay outside the gene matches. Germline V lookup: CDR1 GTSNPN, CDR2 SVGIG (reference sequence).

This clone has only a few counts. This chain joins TRBV5-6 and TRBJ2-7; D unclear. The V and J ends lost 4 bases and 1 base respectively, with 15 bases between them. The CDR3 runs to 15 residues. Germline values: CDR1 SGHDT, CDR2 YYEEEE. CDR3 bases: TGTGCCAGCAGCGGACGGTTAGGCTCTTCCTACGAGCAGTACTTC. It translates to CASSGRLGSSYEQYF.

V usage is TRBV18 and J usage is TRBJ2-3; the match to TRBD1 covers 10 bases. Trimming removed 5 bases from V and 0 bases from J; junction bases left unmatched: 11. The CDR3 runs 18 residues. Looked up from germline, CDR1 is KGHSH and CDR2 is LQKENI. This CDR3 is CASSKPGQGFLSTDTQYF. The CDR3 nucleotides read TGTGCCAGCTCAAAACCGGGACAGGGGTTCCTTAGCACAGATACGCAGTATTTT.

The chain combines TRBV25-1 with TRBJ2-3; possible D gene TRBD1, 6 bases. The CDR3 extends over 14 amino acids. CDR1 is MGHDK, CDR2 SYGVNS, per germline. Trimming pared 4 bases from V and 3 bases from J, leaving 11 bases between. The CDR3 bases are TGTGCCAGCAGTGGGTATACAGGGACAGATACGCAGTATTTT. Its translation: CASSGYTGTDTQYF. The variable domain in full, with the rest retrieved from reference TRBV25-1 and TRBJ2-3, is EADIYQTPRYLVIGTGKKITLECSQTMGHDKMYWYQQDPGMELHLIHYSYGVNSTEKGDLSSESTVSRIRTEHFPLTLESARPSHTSQYLCASSGYTGTDTQYFGPGTRLTVL.

On this clone itself: Other DNA sequences in the sample encode the same CDR3. This chain uses TRBV27 with TRBJ2-7, with TRBD1 identical over 10 bases. This CDR3 comprises 14 residues. Germline CDR1 and CDR2: MNHEY and SMNVEV (reference sequence). Unmatched junction bases numbered 8, after V lost 5 bases and J lost 7 bases. CDR3 bases: TGTGCCAGCAGTCCCGGGACAGGGGTGGGAGAGCAGTACTTC. Translated, it gives CASSPGTGVGEQYF.

This clone has only one observation. This specimen includes other DNA sequences encoding the same CDR3. The chain combines TRBV27 with TRBJ1-1; a possible D gene is TRBD1 (6 bases). Germline CDR1 MNHEY, CDR2 SMNVEV (reference sequence). Trimming cost V 0 bases and J 5 bases, with 10 bases left between them. The CDR3 runs 14 residues. The chain's CDR3 is CASSLSRGGTEAFF. CDR3 bases: TGTGCCAGCAGTTTATCGAGGGGGGGAACTGAAGCTTTCTTT.

The chain carries TRBV5-1 and TRBJ2-7, with 7 bases lining up with TRBD1. Trimming cost V 7 bases and J 2 bases; bases outside gene matches: 3. The CDR3 runs to 12 residues. Germline-derived CDR1 and CDR2 are SGHRS and YFSETQ. Written as DNA, the CDR3 is TGCGCCAGCGGGGACAGAGCCTACGAGCAGTACTTC. Translated, it gives CASGDRAYEQYF.

The chain links TRBV4-1 to TRBJ2-7, with D possibly being TRBD1 (6 bases). Per the germline V gene, CDR1 is MGHRA and CDR2 is YSYEKL. The CDR3 has 15 residues. Trimming left V 2 bases short and J 6 bases short, with 17 bases between. CDR3 region: CASSQTGTSLLEQYF. DNA for the CDR3: TGCGCCAGCAGCCAAACAGGGACCTCCCTCCTCGAGCAGTACTTC.

The genes are TRBV7-8 and TRBJ1-1; 11 positions match TRBD1. J lost 0 bases, V lost 4 bases, and 4 bases had no gene match. This CDR3 has 16 amino acids. The germline CDR1 and CDR2 sequences are SGHVS and FQNEAQ. CDR3 sequence (DNA): TGTGCCAGCAGCTACGGGACAGGGGGGATGAACACTGAAGCTTTCTTT. Protein sequence: CASSYGTGGMNTEAFF.

The chain joins TRBV4-3 to TRBJ2-7, with D perhaps matching TRBD1 (5 bases). Per germline, CDR1 LGHNA and CDR2 YSLEER. The CDR3 runs 15 residues. V lost 7 bases and J 3 bases, leaving 19 bases between the germline ends. CDR3 in amino acids: CASTATLGVGYEQYF. Written as DNA, the CDR3 is TGCGCCAGCACCGCCACTCTAGGGGTTGGCTACGAGCAGTACTTC.

This rearrangement joins TRBV2 to TRBJ2-7, with D possibly being TRBD1 (5 bases). The CDR3 is 14 amino acids. Trimming removed 4 bases at V and 6 bases at J, with 16 bases between. In germline, CDR1 is SNHLY, CDR2 FYNNEI. CDR3 loop: CASSGLRERGEQYF. The CDR3 DNA follows: TGTGCCAGCAGTGGTCTCAGGGAAAGGGGCGAGCAGTACTTC.

Turning to this clone: Within the sample, other DNA sequences also encode this same CDR3. The chain is built from TRBV7-9 and TRBJ2-5; D is undetermined. The CDR3 is 14 amino acids. Trimming removed 5 bases from V and 2 bases from J, with 12 bases in between. Germline assignment: CDR1 SEHNR and CDR2 FQNEAQ (reference sequence). The CDR3 coding sequence is TGTGCCAGCAGCACCCGAACAGTTCAAGAGACCCAGTACTTC. Translated, it gives CASSTRTVQETQYF.

The chain uses TRBV6-6 and TRBJ2-2, with TRBD2 identical over 12 bases. CDR1 is MNHNY and CDR2 is SVGAGI in the germline V gene (reference sequence). This CDR3 has 15 amino acids. The trim removed 6 bases at V and 4 bases at J, leaving 3 bases unmatched. The CDR3 loop reads CASSGLAGFTGELFF. As DNA, the CDR3 is TGTGCCAGCAGCGGACTAGCGGGATTCACCGGGGAGCTGTTTTTT.

This sequence joins TRBV13 and TRBJ2-1; 10 nucleotides line up with TRBD1. V was pared by 10 bases and J by 2 bases, with 2 bases of the junction left unmatched. Germline assignment: CDR1 PRHDT and CDR2 FYEKMQ (reference sequence). The CDR3 runs to 13 residues. Here the CDR3 DNA reads TGTGCCACCGGGACAGGGGCCTACAATGAGCAGTTCTTC. Translation: CATGTGAYNEQFF. The complete variable domain, with remaining parts taken from reference TRBV13 and TRBJ2-1, reads AAGVIQSPRHLIKEKRETATLKCYPIPRHDTVYWYQQGPGQDPQFLISFYEKMQSDKGSIPDRFSAQQFSDYHSELNMSSLELGDSALYFCATGTGAYNEQFFGPGTRLTVL.

J is TRBJ1-2 and V is TRBV7-9; TRBD1 matches 9 bases. Germline lookup yields CDR1 SEHNR and CDR2 FQNEAQ (reference sequence). V shed 4 bases, J shed 6 bases, and the junction held 15 bases outside the gene matches. The CDR3 spans 17 residues. CDR3 in DNA: TGTGCCAGCAGCTCAACCAGTTTCCTCCGGGACAGGGATGGCTACACCTTC. It is translated as CASSSTSFLRDRDGYTF. Drawing the rest from reference TRBV7-9 and TRBJ1-2, the complete variable domain is DTGVSQNPRHKITKRGQNVTFRCDPISEHNRLYWYRQTLGQGPEFLTYFQNEAQLEKSRLLSDRFSAERPKGSFSTLEIQRTEQGDSAMYLCASSSTSFLRDRDGYTFGSGTRLTVV.

This chain links TRBV28 with TRBJ2-4, with D possibly matching TRBD2 (5 bases). CDR3 size: 15 residues. The germline V and J ends were trimmed by 3 bases and 5 bases, with 14 bases remaining between them. The germline V gene encodes CDR1 MDHEN and CDR2 SYDVKM. CDR3 DNA sequence: TGTGCCAGCAGTTTCCGGGGAACGGGTCAAAACATTCAGTACTTC. This gives the protein CASSFRGTGQNIQYF.

The V gene is TRBV30, the J gene TRBJ2-7, with no clear D. The V end was cut by 0 bases, the J end by 0 bases, with 15 bases between. CDR3 length: 16 residues. Germline V gene data show CDR1 as GTSNPN and CDR2 as SVGIG (reference sequence). CDR3 coding DNA: TGTGCCTGGAGTGTACTGGACGGGCCCCGCTCCTACGAGCAGTACTTC. Amino acid sequence: CAWSVLDGPRSYEQYF.

The J gene is TRBJ2-7, the V gene TRBV27; 8 bases line up with TRBD1. Per germline, CDR1 MNHEY and CDR2 SMNVEV (reference sequence). V shed 0 bases, J shed 2 bases, and the junction held 12 bases outside the gene matches. The length of the CDR3 is 18 residues. CDR3 nucleotide sequence: TGTGCCAGCAGTTTATCGAAAAGCCAGGACAGGGCTACCTACGAGCAGTACTTC. It yields the protein CASSLSKSQDRATYEQYF.

The chain joins TRBV29-1 to TRBJ2-7, with D perhaps TRBD2 (7 bases). This CDR3 is 14 amino acids long. Trimming removed 4 bases from V and 4 bases from J, with 17 bases in between. Germline loops: CDR1 SQVTM, CDR2 ANQGSEA. The CDR3 here is CSVVAGASLYEQYF. DNA of the CDR3: TGCAGCGTTGTGGCGGGGGCTTCCCTTTACGAGCAGTACTTC.

V is TRBV7-9 and J is TRBJ2-7; TRBD2 agrees at 7 bases. V shed 5 bases, J shed 7 bases, and the junction held 8 bases outside the gene matches. The V gene's germline CDR1 is SEHNR and CDR2 FQNEAQ (reference sequence). This CDR3 is built from 13 residues. CDR3 DNA sequence: TGTGCCAGCAGCACCGGACTAGAAGGGGAGCAGTACTTC. Its translation: CASSTGLEGEQYF.

In regard to this clone: Distinct nucleotide sequences in the sample also encode this CDR3. CDR3 region: CASSLGGAGELFF. The CDR3 DNA sequence: TGTGCCAGCAGCTTGGGGGGTGCCGGGGAGCTGTTTTTT. The V call is TRBV5-6, the J call TRBJ2-2; no clear D. CDR3 size: 13 residues. The V gene's germline CDR1 is SGHDT and CDR2 YYEEEE. V dropped 0 bases and J dropped 6 bases, with 6 bases sitting between them.

Regarding this clone: Different DNA sequences within this sample yield the same CDR3. The chain employs TRBV7-2 and TRBJ2-5; D is unresolved. The CDR3 is 12 residues long. From germline, CDR1 is SGHTA and CDR2 FQGNSA. V was pared by 5 bases and J by 5 bases, with 9 bases between. The CDR3 sequence: CASSLDRETQYF. CDR3 nucleotide sequence: TGTGCCAGCAGCCTCGATAGGGAGACCCAGTACTTC.

About this clone itself: The same CDR3 can be traced to other DNA sequences in this sample. V gene TRBV7-9 combines with J gene TRBJ2-7, with D hard to call. Germline CDR1 SEHNR, CDR2 FQNEAQ (reference sequence). The length of the CDR3 is 11 residues. Trimming stripped 5 bases from V and 4 bases from J, with 6 bases between. The CDR3 region has the DNA TGTGCCAGCAGCCCTAATTACGAGCAGTACTTC. Its protein product is CASSPNYEQYF.

The V and J genes are TRBV9 and TRBJ2-2; a possible D gene is TRBD2 (6 bases). Per the germline V gene, CDR1 is SGDLS and CDR2 is YYNGEE. The V end lost 7 bases, the J end lost 4 bases, and 14 bases lay between the germline ends. The CDR3 consists of 14 residues. The CDR3 loop reads CASGSVGGTGELFF. As DNA, the CDR3 is TGTGCCAGCGGATCAGTGGGGGGCACCGGGGAGCTGTTTTTT.